The 9 T cell receptor beta chains below all came from one sample that was sequenced in a study of cytomegalovirus exposure and HLA in healthy donors. A multiplex PCR was run with 60 Vbeta primers and 13 Jbeta primers. Only in-frame clones appear in the TCRdb table, and some are missing; sequencing was by immunoSEQ multiplex PCR. The sample holds 100,000 or so clones, 75% to 85% seen once. Sequencing was performed on PBMCs. Receptor source: a man aged 18 to 30 in good health and CMV-seronegative.

This chain uses TRBV29-1 with TRBJ1-1, with D possibly matching TRBD1 (6 bases). Per the germline V gene, CDR1 is SQVTM and CDR2 is ANQGSEA. This CDR3 comprises 13 residues. The ends were cut back, 6 bases at V and 3 bases at J, with 14 bases in the middle. The CDR3 DNA reads as TGCAGCGTAACACAGGGAATGCACACTGAAGCTTTCTTT. Its protein is CSVTQGMHTEAFF. Based on the CDR3 plus reference TRBV29-1 and TRBJ1-1, the full variable domain is SAVISQKPSRDICQRGTSLTIQCQVDSQVTMMFWYRQQPGQSLTLIATANQGSEATYESGFVIDKFPISRPNLTFSTLTVSNMSPEDSSIYLCSVTQGMHTEAFFGQGTRLTVV.

The V and J genes are TRBV28 and TRBJ1-4; 8 positions match TRBD1. The V gene's germline CDR1 is MDHEN and CDR2 SYDVKM. The CDR3 is 15 residues long. With 2 bases clipped from V and 7 bases from J, the junction kept 6 bases outside the gene matches. DNA for the CDR3: TGTGCCAGCAGTTTAAGGACAGGGTTTGGTGAAAAACTGTTTTTT. Protein: CASSLRTGFGEKLFF.

The rearrangement links TRBV28 to TRBJ2-1; D gene unclear. The CDR3 runs to 16 residues. CDR1 is MDHEN, CDR2 SYDVKM, per germline. V was clipped by 7 bases and J by 4 bases, with 20 bases between them. The CDR3 sequence is CASTPQRFRRYNEQFF. The CDR3 DNA follows: TGTGCCAGCACCCCGCAGAGGTTTCGACGTTACAATGAGCAGTTCTTC.

The J gene is TRBJ1-1, the V gene TRBV6-1; D is perhaps TRBD1 (6 bases). Trimming took 1 base from V and 7 from J, leaving 7 bases between them. The V gene's germline CDR1 is MNHNS and CDR2 SASEGT. The CDR3 is 12 amino acids. This CDR3 reads CASSEVGGEAFF. Written as DNA, the CDR3 is TGTGCCAGCAGTGAAGTAGGGGGTGAAGCTTTCTTT.

This chain links TRBV9 with TRBJ2-1, with TRBD2 matching 11 bases. After removal of 5 bases from V and 3 bases from J, the junction contained 1 base not matched to a gene. This CDR3 has 14 residues. Germline V gene data show CDR1 as SGDLS and CDR2 as YYNGEE. CDR3 nucleotides: TGTGCCAGCAGTACTAGCGGGAGCTACAATGAGCAGTTCTTC. This encodes CASSTSGSYNEQFF.

This clone showed up just a few times. V gene TRBV6-5 combines with J gene TRBJ1-1; no clear D gene. The CDR3 sequence is 11 residues long. Germline V gene sequence: CDR1 MNHEY, CDR2 SVGAGI. V lost 6 bases to trimming and J lost 7 bases, with 9 bases between them. For the CDR3, the DNA is TGTGCCAGCAGCCGGGGAGGTGAAGCTTTCTTT. This codes for CASSRGGEAFF.

V and J are TRBV13 and TRBJ1-2; no clear D gene. V lost 2 bases and J lost 1, with 8 bases in between. The CDR3 runs 14 residues. Looked up from germline, CDR1 is PRHDT and CDR2 is FYEKMQ (reference sequence). The CDR3 is CASSLLFRNYGYTF. The CDR3 coding sequence is TGTGCCAGCAGCTTACTTTTTCGTAACTATGGCTACACCTTC.

In DNA, the CDR3 is TGTGCCAGCAGTTACATGACAGGGGCCGATACGCAGTATTTT. The encoded protein is CASSYMTGADTQYF. The chain recombines TRBV6-6 with TRBJ2-3, with 8 bases matching TRBD1. Trimming cost V 2 bases and J 6 bases; bases outside gene matches: 4. Per germline, CDR1 MNHNY and CDR2 SVGAGI (reference sequence). This CDR3 region has 14 residues.

This clone was seen once. The rearrangement joins TRBV7-9 to TRBJ1-2; possibly TRBD1 for D (6 bases). The CDR3 runs to 16 residues. Germline V lookup: CDR1 SEHNR, CDR2 FQNEAQ (reference sequence). V gave up 5 bases and J gave up 6 bases, with 22 bases separating them. The CDR3 protein is CASSQGQRAEEHGYTF. The CDR3 coding sequence is TGTGCCAGCAGCCAGGGGCAAAGGGCAGAAGAACATGGCTACACCTTC.